This is a list of T cell receptor beta chains from one sample in a study of regulatory dendritic cells for organ transplantation. Some clones are missing from TCRdb's copy, which holds only in-frame ones; the method was immunoSEQ multiplex PCR. The data contain 30,000 to 40,000 clones, 85% to 90% of them singletons. The sequenced sample was naive CD4+ T cells from blood. The receptor set was obtained from a human donor in good health. The CDR3 runs from the conserved cysteine through the conserved F or W. A D gene is named only where the DNA matches it firmly. The size entry is marked missing in some rows and otherwise reads once, few, many or a size class.

J gene: TRBJ2-7; V gene: TRBV12-5; clone size: .; D gene: .; CDR3 DNA: TGTGCTAGTGGGACAGACTACGAGCAGTACTTC; CDR3 protein: CASGTDYEQYF
J gene: TRBJ2-2; V gene: TRBV6-5; clone size: .; D gene: .; CDR3 DNA: TGTGCCAGCACCCTGGGGGGGAACACCGGGGAGCTGTTTTTT; CDR3 protein: CASTLGGNTGELFF
J gene: TRBJ1-2; V gene: TRBV28; clone size: .; D gene: .; CDR3 DNA: TGTGCCAGCAGTTTAGAGGTGGGAGGCTACACCTTC; CDR3 protein: CASSLEVGGYTF
J gene: TRBJ1-2; V gene: TRBV7-2; clone size: .; D gene: TRBD1; CDR3 DNA: TGTGCCAGCAGCCCCCAACAGGGGAGGATCTATGGCTACACCTTC; CDR3 protein: CASSPQQGRIYGYTF
J gene: TRBJ2-1; V gene: TRBV10-2; clone size: .; D gene: .; CDR3 DNA: TGCGCCAGCACAACACTTCGGGGTTACAATGAGCAGTTCTTC; CDR3 protein: CASTTLRGYNEQFF
J gene: TRBJ1-1; V gene: TRBV9; clone size: .; D gene: TRBD1; CDR3 DNA: TGTGCCAGCAGCGAGGGGACAGGGGCCCTGAACACTGAAGCTTTCTTT; CDR3 protein: CASSEGTGALNTEAFF
J gene: TRBJ1-2; V gene: TRBV28; clone size: .; D gene: .; CDR3 DNA: TGTGCCAGCAGCTATCCGACAGGCGGCGGGTATGGCTACACCTTC; CDR3 protein: CASSYPTGGGYGYTF
J gene: TRBJ1-1; V gene: TRBV10-3; clone size: .; D gene: .; CDR3 DNA: TGTGCCATCAGTGAGAGACAAGGGGCTTTCTTT; CDR3 protein: CAISERQGAFF
J gene: TRBJ2-1; V gene: TRBV4-2; clone size: .; D gene: TRBD1; CDR3 DNA: TGTGCCAGCAGCCGGGACAGCTACAATGAGCAGTTCTTC; CDR3 protein: CASSRDSYNEQFF
J gene: TRBJ2-3; V gene: TRBV7-6; clone size: .; D gene: .; CDR3 DNA: TGTGCCAGCAGCTTAGTCGGTGGTGGGGTACCGGGGACAGATACGCAGTATTTT; CDR3 protein: CASSLVGGGVPGTDTQYF
J gene: TRBJ2-6; V gene: TRBV7-9; clone size: .; D gene: .; CDR3 DNA: TGTGCCAGCAGCTTAGTAGGTGAATCTGGGGCCAACGTCCTGACTTTC; CDR3 protein: CASSLVGESGANVLTF
J gene: TRBJ2-7; V gene: TRBV18; clone size: .; D gene: TRBD2; CDR3 DNA: TGTGCCAGCTCACCATGGACAGGGGGGACTAGCGGGAGTTTGTACGAGCAGTACTTC; CDR3 protein: CASSPWTGGTSGSLYEQYF
J gene: TRBJ1-1; V gene: TRBV4-3; clone size: few; D gene: .; CDR3 DNA: TGCGCCAGCAGCCGAACATCGAACACTGAAGCTTTCTTT; CDR3 protein: CASSRTSNTEAFF
J gene: TRBJ1-5; V gene: TRBV19; clone size: .; D gene: .; CDR3 DNA: TGTGCCAGTAGTATCACAGGGCCACCCAATCAGCCCCAGCATTTT; CDR3 protein: CASSITGPPNQPQHF
J gene: TRBJ1-1; V gene: TRBV28; clone size: .; D gene: .; CDR3 DNA: TGTGCCAGCAGGAATGTAAGGGACGTGAACACTGAAGCTTTCTTT; CDR3 protein: CASRNVRDVNTEAFF
J gene: TRBJ2-7; V gene: TRBV7-2; clone size: few; D gene: TRBD1; CDR3 DNA: TGTGCCAGCAGCCTAAGACAGGGGGCAGGCGAGCAGTACTTC; CDR3 protein: CASSLRQGAGEQYF
J gene: TRBJ2-3; V gene: TRBV7-3; clone size: .; D gene: .; CDR3 DNA: TGTGCCAGCAGCTCAACCGGGACCGCAAGTTCAGCAGATACGCAGTATTTT; CDR3 protein: CASSSTGTASSADTQYF
J gene: TRBJ2-3; V gene: TRBV6-1; clone size: once; D gene: .; CDR3 DNA: TGTGCCAGCAGTGATCGAAAAGGGGCAGATACGCAGTATTTT; CDR3 protein: CASSDRKGADTQYF
J gene: TRBJ2-7; V gene: TRBV28; clone size: .; D gene: TRBD1; CDR3 DNA: TGTGCCAGCAGTGGACCAGGGGGCGGCTCCTACGAGCAGTACTTC; CDR3 protein: CASSGPGGGSYEQYF
J gene: TRBJ2-7; V gene: TRBV28; clone size: .; D gene: .; CDR3 DNA: TGTGCCAGCGGAGCATACAGCCCCTACGAGCAGTACTTC; CDR3 protein: CASGAYSPYEQYF
J gene: TRBJ1-4; V gene: TRBV4-1; clone size: .; D gene: TRBD1; CDR3 DNA: TGCGCCAGCAGCCCATTCTCGACAGGGTTTAATGAAAAACTGTTTTTT; CDR3 protein: CASSPFSTGFNEKLFF
J gene: TRBJ2-5; V gene: TRBV28; clone size: .; D gene: TRBD2; CDR3 DNA: TGTGCCAGCATTGGGACTAGCGGACTTCAAGAGACCCAGTACTTC; CDR3 protein: CASIGTSGLQETQYF
J gene: TRBJ1-5; V gene: TRBV6-6; clone size: few; D gene: .; CDR3 DNA: TGTGCCAGCAGATTGGACCAGGGTAGCAATCAGCCCCAGCATTTT; CDR3 protein: CASRLDQGSNQPQHF
J gene: TRBJ2-5; V gene: TRBV29-1; clone size: .; D gene: .; CDR3 DNA: TGCAGCGTTGAATTTCTACAGGGGAGGATCCAAGAGACCCAGTACTTC; CDR3 protein: CSVEFLQGRIQETQYF
J gene: TRBJ1-2; V gene: TRBV6-6; clone size: .; D gene: .; CDR3 DNA: TGTGCCAGCAGTCCGTCGACAGAGGTCCATGGCTACACCTTC; CDR3 protein: CASSPSTEVHGYTF
J gene: TRBJ1-6; V gene: TRBV7-2; clone size: .; D gene: .; CDR3 DNA: TGTGCCAGCAGCTTGGACGGCAGGTATTCACCCCTCCACTTT; CDR3 protein: CASSLDGRYSPLHF
J gene: TRBJ2-3; V gene: TRBV7-7; clone size: .; D gene: .; CDR3 DNA: TGTGCTAGCAGCTTAGCGAGCCAAGATACGCAGTATTTT; CDR3 protein: CASSLASQDTQYF
J gene: TRBJ2-5; V gene: TRBV28; clone size: .; D gene: .; CDR3 DNA: TGTGCCAGCAGTTTACGGGATTTCAGAGAGACCCAGTACTTC; CDR3 protein: CASSLRDFRETQYF
J gene: TRBJ2-1; V gene: TRBV7-8; clone size: .; D gene: TRBD2; CDR3 DNA: TGTGCCAGCAGCCCCGTCGGGAGGCGCTACAATGAGCAGTTCTTC; CDR3 protein: CASSPVGRRYNEQFF
J gene: TRBJ2-2; V gene: TRBV5-1; clone size: .; D gene: .; CDR3 DNA: TGCGCCAGCAGCTTTTTCACCTCGAACACCGGGGAGCTGTTTTTT; CDR3 protein: CASSFFTSNTGELFF
J gene: TRBJ2-6; V gene: TRBV21-1; clone size: .; D gene: .; CDR3 DNA: TGTGCCAGCAGCAAAGGACAGCACCTCACCTCTGGGGCCAACGTCCTGACTTTC; CDR3 protein: CASSKGQHLTSGANVLTF
J gene: TRBJ1-2; V gene: TRBV6-5; clone size: .; D gene: TRBD1; CDR3 DNA: TGTGCCAGCAGTTACTTAGACAGGGGGTATGGCTACACCTTC; CDR3 protein: CASSYLDRGYGYTF
J gene: TRBJ2-5; V gene: TRBV28; clone size: .; D gene: TRBD2; CDR3 DNA: TGTGCCAGCAGTTTACCTCTAGCGGGAGTTCGGGAGACCCAGTACTTC; CDR3 protein: CASSLPLAGVRETQYF
J gene: TRBJ1-1; V gene: TRBV30; clone size: .; D gene: .; CDR3 DNA: TGTGCCTGGAGCGGATCTATGAACACTGAAGCTTTCTTT; CDR3 protein: CAWSGSMNTEAFF
J gene: TRBJ2-1; V gene: TRBV4-3; clone size: .; D gene: TRBD2; CDR3 DNA: TGCGCCAGCAGCCGGCGCACCGACCTAGCGGGGGATTACAATGAGCAGTTCTTC; CDR3 protein: CASSRRTDLAGDYNEQFF
J gene: TRBJ1-1; V gene: TRBV10-3; clone size: .; D gene: TRBD1; CDR3 DNA: TGTGCCATCAGTGACCCCGCCAAGACAGGGGTGAACACTGAAGCTTTCTTT; CDR3 protein: CAISDPAKTGVNTEAFF
J gene: TRBJ1-4; V gene: TRBV7-9; clone size: once; D gene: TRBD1; CDR3 DNA: TGTGCCAGCAGCTTAGGAGGACAGGCTCTATTTGAAAAACTGTTTTTT; CDR3 protein: CASSLGGQALFEKLFF
J gene: TRBJ1-5; V gene: TRBV19; clone size: once; D gene: TRBD1; CDR3 DNA: TGTGCCAGTAGTATAGATATCAAGGGGGCGCGCAATCAGCCCCAGCATTTT; CDR3 protein: CASSIDIKGARNQPQHF
J gene: TRBJ1-5; V gene: TRBV30; clone size: .; D gene: .; CDR3 DNA: TGTGCCTGGAGTGCCGGGGACAGCAATCAGCCCCAGCATTTT; CDR3 protein: CAWSAGDSNQPQHF
J gene: TRBJ1-1; V gene: TRBV30; clone size: .; D gene: .; CDR3 DNA: TGTGCCTGGAGTGACGTCCTCCCAGGAGTGAACACTGAAGCTTTCTTT; CDR3 protein: CAWSDVLPGVNTEAFF
J gene: TRBJ2-7; V gene: TRBV18; clone size: .; D gene: .; CDR3 DNA: TGTGCCAGCCGAATCGACAGTAAAGGAAGCGAGTACTTC; CDR3 protein: CASRIDSKGSEYF